This T cell receptor beta chain was sequenced during a study of blood T cell repertoires in COVID-19. Overall study context: Sites in the United States, Italy and Spain provided acute and convalescent COVID-19 samples.

Authors' analysis steps: Using reference gene primer amplification, nucleated cell counts were estimated. Sequencing used immunoSEQ multiplex PCR; TCRdb keeps in-frame clones, though not all of them. That table furnishes V, J and clone size, whereas the DNA furnished D and trimming. The data hold about 200,000 clones, with roughly 87% observed a single time. The V end was cut by 6 bases, the J end by 4 bases, with 10 bases between. The CDR3 is 14 amino acids. Per the germline V gene, CDR1 is MNHEY and CDR2 is SMNVEV (reference sequence). What was sequenced was peripheral blood. This receptor was taken from a man aged 35 to 55 with active or convalescent COVID-19. V is TRBV27 and J is TRBJ1-6, with a tentative D call TRBD1 (5 bases). Here the CDR3 reads CASSLTEYNSPLHF. DNA of the CDR3: TGTGCCAGCAGCTTGACAGAGTATAATTCACCCCTCCACTTT.